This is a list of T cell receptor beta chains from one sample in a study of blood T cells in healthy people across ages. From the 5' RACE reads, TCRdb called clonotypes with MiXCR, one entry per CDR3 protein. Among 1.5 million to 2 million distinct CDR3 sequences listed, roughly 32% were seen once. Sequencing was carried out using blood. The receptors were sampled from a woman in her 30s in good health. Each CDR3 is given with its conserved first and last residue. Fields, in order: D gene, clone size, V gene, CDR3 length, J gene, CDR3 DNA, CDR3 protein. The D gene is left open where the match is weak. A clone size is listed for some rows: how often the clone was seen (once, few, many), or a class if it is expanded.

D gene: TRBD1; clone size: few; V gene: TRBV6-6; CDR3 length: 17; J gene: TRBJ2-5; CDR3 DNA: TGTGCCAGCAGTTACGGCAGGCGGGACAGGGGCCGGGAGACCCAGTACTTC; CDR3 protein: CASSYGRRDRGRETQYF
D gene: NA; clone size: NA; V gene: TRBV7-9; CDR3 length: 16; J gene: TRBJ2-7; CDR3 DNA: TGTGCCAGCAGCCCCATCTCGTTGGACACGTCCTACGAGCAGTACTTC; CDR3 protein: CASSPISLDTSYEQYF
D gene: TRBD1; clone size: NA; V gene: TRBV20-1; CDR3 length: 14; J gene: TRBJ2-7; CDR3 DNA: TGCAGTGCTCCCGACGCAGGGGGCTTCTACGAGCAGTACTTC; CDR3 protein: CSAPDAGGFYEQYF
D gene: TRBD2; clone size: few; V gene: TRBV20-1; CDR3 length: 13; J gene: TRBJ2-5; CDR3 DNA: TGCAGTGCTAGAGAAACTAGCGGTGAGACCCAGTACTTC; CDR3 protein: CSARETSGETQYF
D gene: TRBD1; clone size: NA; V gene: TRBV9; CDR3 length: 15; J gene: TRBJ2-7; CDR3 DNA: TGTGCCAGCAGCCCCTCCGGACAGGGGGGGCACGAGCAGTACTTC; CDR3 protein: CASSPSGQGGHEQYF
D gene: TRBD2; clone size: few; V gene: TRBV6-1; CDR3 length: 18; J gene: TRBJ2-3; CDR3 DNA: TGTGCCAGCAGCGGACTAGCGGTGGCCCTTGGGAGCACAGATACGCAGTATTTT; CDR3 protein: CASSGLAVALGSTDTQYF
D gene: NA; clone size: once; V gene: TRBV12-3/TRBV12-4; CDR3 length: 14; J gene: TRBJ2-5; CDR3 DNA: TGTGCCAGCAGTTTAGGGGCCAGGGAGGAGACCCAGTACTTC; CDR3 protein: CASSLGAREETQYF
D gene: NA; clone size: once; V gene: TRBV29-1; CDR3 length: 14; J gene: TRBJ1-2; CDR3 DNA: TGCAGCGTTGAAGAGCCCCCTCCCGTCTATGGCTACACCTTC; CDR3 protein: CSVEEPPPVYGYTF
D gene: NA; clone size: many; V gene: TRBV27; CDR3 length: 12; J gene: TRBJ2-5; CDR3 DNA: TGTGCCAGCAGTTCGCCCCAAGAGACCCAGTACTTC; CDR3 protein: CASSSPQETQYF
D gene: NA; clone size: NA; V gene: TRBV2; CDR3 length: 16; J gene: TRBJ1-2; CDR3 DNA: TGTGCCAGCAGCCACCCCCGAGACAAGGCCGACTATGGCTACACCTTC; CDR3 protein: CASSHPRDKADYGYTF
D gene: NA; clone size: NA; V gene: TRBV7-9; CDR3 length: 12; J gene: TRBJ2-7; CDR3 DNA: TGTGCCAGCAACTTAGGTCTGTATGAGCAGTACTTC; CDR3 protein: CASNLGLYEQYF
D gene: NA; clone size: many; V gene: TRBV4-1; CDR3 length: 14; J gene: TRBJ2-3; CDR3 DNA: TGCGCCAGCAGCCAAGTCACAGCCACAGATACGCAGTATTTT; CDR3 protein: CASSQVTATDTQYF
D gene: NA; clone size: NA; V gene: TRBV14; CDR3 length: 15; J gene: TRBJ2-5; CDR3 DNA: TGTGCCAGCAGCCAAGATCTGACAGTACAAGAGACCCAGTACTTC; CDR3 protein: CASSQDLTVQETQYF
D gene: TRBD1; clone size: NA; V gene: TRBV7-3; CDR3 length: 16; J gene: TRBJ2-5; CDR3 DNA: TGTGCCAGCAGCTTAGATCCTAGGACAGGGTCGGAGGAGCAGTACTTC; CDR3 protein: CASSLDPRTGSEEQYF
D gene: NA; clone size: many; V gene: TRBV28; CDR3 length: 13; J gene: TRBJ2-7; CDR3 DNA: TGTGCCAGCAGTTTATCCTTAACCTACGAGCAGTACTTC; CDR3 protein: CASSLSLTYEQYF
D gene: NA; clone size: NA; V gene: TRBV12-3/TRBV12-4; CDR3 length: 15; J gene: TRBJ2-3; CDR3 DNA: TGTGCCAGCAGTTTAACCCTCGTCGACGCAGATACGCAGTATTTT; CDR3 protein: CASSLTLVDADTQYF
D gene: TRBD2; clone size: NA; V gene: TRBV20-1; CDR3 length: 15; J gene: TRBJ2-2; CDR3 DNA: TGCAGTGCTAGAGCCGGGGGAGGGCCTCCCGGGGAGCTGTTTTTT; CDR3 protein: CSARAGGGPPGELFF
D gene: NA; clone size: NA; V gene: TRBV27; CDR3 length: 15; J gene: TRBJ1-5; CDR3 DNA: TGTGCCAGCAGTCCTGCCCAGACCCTTCAGCAGCCCCAGCATTTT; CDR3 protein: CASSPAQTLQQPQHF
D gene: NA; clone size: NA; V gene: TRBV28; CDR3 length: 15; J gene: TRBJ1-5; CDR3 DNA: TGTGCCAGCAGTTTCCTCGACAGTATCAATCAGCCCCAGCATTTT; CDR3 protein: CASSFLDSINQPQHF
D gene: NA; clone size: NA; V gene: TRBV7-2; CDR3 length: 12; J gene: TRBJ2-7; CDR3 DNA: TGTGCCAGCACCTGGAGGGCGGGGGAGCAGTACTTC; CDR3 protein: CASTWRAGEQYF
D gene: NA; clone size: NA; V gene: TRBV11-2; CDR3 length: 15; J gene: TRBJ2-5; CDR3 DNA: TGTGCCAGCAGCTACTACTACGGCGACCGGGGGACCCAGTACTTC; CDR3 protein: CASSYYYGDRGTQYF
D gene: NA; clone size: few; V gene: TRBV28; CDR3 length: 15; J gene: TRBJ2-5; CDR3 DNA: TGTACCAGCAGTTCCCGTAGTAGCGTCGGAGAGACCCAGTACTTC; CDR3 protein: CTSSSRSSVGETQYF
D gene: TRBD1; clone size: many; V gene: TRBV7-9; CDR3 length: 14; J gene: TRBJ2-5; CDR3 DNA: TGTGCCAGCAGCTGGGACAGACTACAAGAGACCCAGTACTTC; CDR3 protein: CASSWDRLQETQYF
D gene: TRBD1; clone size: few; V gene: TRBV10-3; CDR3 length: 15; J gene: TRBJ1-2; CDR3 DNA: TGTGCCATCAGTGGTCTGGCAGGGGGGAGCTATGGCTACACCTTC; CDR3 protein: CAISGLAGGSYGYTF
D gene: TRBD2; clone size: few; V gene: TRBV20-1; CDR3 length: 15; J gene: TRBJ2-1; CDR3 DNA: TGCAGTGCCCGACTAGCGGGGAGGGTCTACAATGAGCAGTTCTTC; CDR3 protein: CSARLAGRVYNEQFF
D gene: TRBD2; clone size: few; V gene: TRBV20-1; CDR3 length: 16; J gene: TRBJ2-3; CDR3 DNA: TGCAGTGCTAGAAATGAGCGGGGGGGGAACACAGATACGCAGTATTTT; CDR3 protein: CSARNERGGNTDTQYF
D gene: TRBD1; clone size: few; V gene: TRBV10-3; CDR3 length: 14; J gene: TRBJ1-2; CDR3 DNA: TGTGCCATCAGCCCTACCGGGACAGGGAATGGCTACACCTTC; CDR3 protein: CAISPTGTGNGYTF
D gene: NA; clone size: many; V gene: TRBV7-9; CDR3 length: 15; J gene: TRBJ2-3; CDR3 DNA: TGTGCCAGCAGCTTAGGTGGCGAGGGCACAGATACGCAGTATTTT; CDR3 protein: CASSLGGEGTDTQYF
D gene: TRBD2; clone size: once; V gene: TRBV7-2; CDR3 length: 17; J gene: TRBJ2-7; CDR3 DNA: TGTGCCAGCAGCTTAGGGACTAGCGGGAGTTTCGCCTACGAGCAGTACTTC; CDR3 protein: CASSLGTSGSFAYEQYF
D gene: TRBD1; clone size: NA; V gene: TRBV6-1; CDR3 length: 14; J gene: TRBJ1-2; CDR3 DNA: TGTGCCAGCAGGGGGACAGGGATTAACTCCGGCTACACCTTC; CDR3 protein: CASRGTGINSGYTF
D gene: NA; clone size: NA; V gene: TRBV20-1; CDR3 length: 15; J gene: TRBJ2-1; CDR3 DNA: TGCAGTGCTAGAGACCCTCAGGGGCCGGGGTATGAGCAGTTCTTC; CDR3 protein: CSARDPQGPGYEQFF
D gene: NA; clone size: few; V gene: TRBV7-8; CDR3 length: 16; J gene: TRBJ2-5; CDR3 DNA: TGTGCCAGCAGTCGAGGCGCGCGACAAACCCAAGAGACCCAGTACTTC; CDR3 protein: CASSRGARQTQETQYF
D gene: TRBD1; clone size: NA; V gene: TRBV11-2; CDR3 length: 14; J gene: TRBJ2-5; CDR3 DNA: TGTGCCAGCAGGGCGACAGGGGGGGGAGAGACCCAGTACTTC; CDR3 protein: CASRATGGGETQYF
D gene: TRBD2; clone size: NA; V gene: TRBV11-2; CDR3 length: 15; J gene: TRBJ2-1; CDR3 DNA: TGTGCCAGCAGCTTAGACGCCCGACTAGCGGGAGAGCAGTTCTTC; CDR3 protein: CASSLDARLAGEQFF
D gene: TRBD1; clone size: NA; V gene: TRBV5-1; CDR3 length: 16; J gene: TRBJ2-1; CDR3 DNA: TGCGCCAGCAGCTTGGGAGGTGGGACAGTTTACAATGACCAGTTCTTC; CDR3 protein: CASSLGGGTVYNDQFF
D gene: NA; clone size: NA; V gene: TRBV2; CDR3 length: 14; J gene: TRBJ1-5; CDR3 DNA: TGTGCCACCTCTGGGGGTTGGGGCAATCAGCCCCAGCATTTT; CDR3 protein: CATSGGWGNQPQHF
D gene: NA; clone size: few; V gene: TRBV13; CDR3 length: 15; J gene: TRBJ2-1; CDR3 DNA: TGTGCCAGCAGCTTAGCTACTCATCCCCTCAATGAGCAGTTCTTC; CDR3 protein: CASSLATHPLNEQFF
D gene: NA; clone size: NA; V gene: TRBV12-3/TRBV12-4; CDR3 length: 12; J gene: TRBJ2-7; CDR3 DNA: TGTGCCAGCAGCTGGGGAGGGGGTCAGCAGTACTTC; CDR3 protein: CASSWGGGQQYF
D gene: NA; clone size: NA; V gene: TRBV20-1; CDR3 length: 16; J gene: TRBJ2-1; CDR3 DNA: TGCAGTGCTACTCGCAGGCTTGGAGGCTCCTACAATGAGCAGTTCTTC; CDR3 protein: CSATRRLGGSYNEQFF
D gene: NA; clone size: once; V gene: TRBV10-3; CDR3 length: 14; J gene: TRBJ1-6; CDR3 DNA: TGTGCCATCAGTGAGACAGTCTATAATTCACCCCTCCACTTT; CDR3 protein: CAISETVYNSPLHF
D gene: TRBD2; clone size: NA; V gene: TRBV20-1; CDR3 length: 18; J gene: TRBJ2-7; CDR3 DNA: TGCAGTGCTAGAGATCAGGGGACTAGCGGGAGGTCTCTCTACGAGCAGTACTTC; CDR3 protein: CSARDQGTSGRSLYEQYF
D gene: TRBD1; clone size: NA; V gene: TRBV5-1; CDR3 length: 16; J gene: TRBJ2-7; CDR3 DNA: TGCGCCAACAGCCCTAAACCGGGACAGGGTGGATCCGAGCAGTACTTC; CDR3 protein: CANSPKPGQGGSEQYF
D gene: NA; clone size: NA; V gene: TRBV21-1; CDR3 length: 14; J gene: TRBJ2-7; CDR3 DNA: TGTGCCAGCACCAACGGGAAGGGGACCTACGAGCAGTACTTC; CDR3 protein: CASTNGKGTYEQYF
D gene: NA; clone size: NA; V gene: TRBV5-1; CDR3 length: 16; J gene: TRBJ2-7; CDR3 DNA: TGCGCCAGCAGCTTGGAGGGAGGATCTCTTTTCTACGAGCAGTACTTC; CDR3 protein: CASSLEGGSLFYEQYF
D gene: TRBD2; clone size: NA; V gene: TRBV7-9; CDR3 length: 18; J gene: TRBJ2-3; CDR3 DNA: TGTGCCAGCAGCTTAGTAGCAGCAGCGGGGGGATATCCAGATACGCAGTATTTT; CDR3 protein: CASSLVAAAGGYPDTQYF
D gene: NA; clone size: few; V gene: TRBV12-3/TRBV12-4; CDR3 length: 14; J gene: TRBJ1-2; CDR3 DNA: TGTGCCAGCAGTCCCGACGGCCCGAACTATGGCTACACCTTC; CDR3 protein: CASSPDGPNYGYTF
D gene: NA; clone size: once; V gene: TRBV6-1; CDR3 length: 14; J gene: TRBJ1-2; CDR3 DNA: TGTGCCAGCAGCCCCTCGGGGAACTACTATGGCTACACCTTC; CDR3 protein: CASSPSGNYYGYTF
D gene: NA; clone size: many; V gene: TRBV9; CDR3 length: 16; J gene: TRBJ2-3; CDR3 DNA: TGTGCCAGCAGCGTAGCTGCTACCCGGGCGGCAGATACGCAGTATTTT; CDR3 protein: CASSVAATRAADTQYF
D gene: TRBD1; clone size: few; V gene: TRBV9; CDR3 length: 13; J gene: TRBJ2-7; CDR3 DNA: TGTGCCAGCAGCGGGACAGGGATAAACGAGCAGTACTTC; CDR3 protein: CASSGTGINEQYF
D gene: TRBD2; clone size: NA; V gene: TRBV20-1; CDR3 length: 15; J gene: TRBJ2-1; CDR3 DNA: TGCAGTGCTAGAAAACTAGCGGCTGCAGGGAATGAGCAGTTCTTC; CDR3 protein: CSARKLAAAGNEQFF
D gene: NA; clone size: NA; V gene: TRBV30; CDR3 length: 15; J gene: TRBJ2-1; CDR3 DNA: TGTGCCTGGAGTGTATACGTAGTCGGTCGAAATGAGCAGTTCTTC; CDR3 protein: CAWSVYVVGRNEQFF